Below, 22 T cell receptor beta chains from the same sample are listed, as sequenced in a study of post-analysis software for immune sequencing data (dated by TCRdb to between 2015 and 2017). These receptors' antigens are unknown. What the research found in general, with its limitations: Significantly higher frequencies in patients than in controls were found for roughly 5 TRBV segments, including TRBV5-6, TRBV5-1 and TRBV20-1.

The library relied on PCR. The instrument was an Illumina HiSeq 2500. To reduce PCR and sequencing biases, unique molecular identifiers were incorporated into the TCR beta cDNA libraries. The raw public reads went through TCRdb reprocessing: fastp at Q25, MiXCR clone calling, in-frame beta chains kept. Rows with one shared CDR3 protein collapse into an entry with the most common genes and DNA. The sample table contains about 820,000 distinct CDR3 sequences; only one count was recorded for around 50% of them. Clones ranked in the top ten supply approximately 4.3% of the sample. Sequences were obtained from blood. The receptors were gathered from a girl aged 10-17 years with multiple sclerosis.

This clonotype has only a few counts. The chain uses TRBV6-5 and TRBJ2-3; D ambiguous. Germline V gives CDR1 MNHEY, CDR2 SVGAGI. Trimming pared 6 bases from V and 2 bases from J, leaving 12 bases between. This CDR3 region has 14 residues. Written as DNA, the CDR3 is TGTGCCAGCAGGGCGTTACAATCCACAGATACGCAGTATTTT. Its translation is CASRALQSTDTQYF.

The V call is TRBV20-1, the J call TRBJ1-1, with 8 bases matching TRBD1. After removal of 6 bases from V and 3 bases from J, the junction contained 15 bases not matched to a gene. Germline lookup yields CDR1 DFQATT and CDR2 SNEGSKA (reference sequence). The CDR3 runs 16 residues. The CDR3 sequence: CSARDRGIGGDTEAFF. The DNA for the CDR3 is TGCAGTGCGCGCGACAGGGGAATTGGTGGTGACACTGAAGCTTTCTTT.

This clonotype was seen only a few times. The chain joins TRBV7-2 to TRBJ1-6; D is unclear. V gave up 5 bases and J gave up 5 bases, with 10 bases separating them. From germline, CDR1 is SGHTA and CDR2 FQGNSA. CDR3 length equals 14 residues. CDR3 nucleotide sequence: TGTGCCAGCAGCCCGCGGACGAATAATTCACCCCTCCACTTT. It specifies CASSPRTNNSPLHF.

V usage is TRBV20-1 and J usage is TRBJ2-7; no clear D. The CDR3 length is 14 residues. V lost 6 bases, J lost 0 bases, and 15 bases lay in between. Germline V CDR1 and CDR2: DFQATT, SNEGSKA (reference sequence). This CDR3 is CSAPRVSSSYEQYF. The CDR3 bases are TGCAGTGCCCCCCGGGTTTCGAGCTCCTACGAGCAGTACTTC.

The V and J genes are TRBV12-3 or TRBV12-4 and TRBJ2-7; D perhaps matches TRBD1 (6 bases). Matching the DNA end better, TRBJ2-5 makes the J call doubtful. The CDR3 runs to 14 residues. CDR3 sequence: CASSAHRDRETQYF. Here the CDR3 DNA reads TGTGCCAGCAGTGCCCACAGGGACCGGGAGACCCAGTACTTC.

The chain joins TRBV9 to TRBJ2-3; D is unresolved. Trimming took off 6 bases at V and 2 bases at J, with 7 bases between the two ends. The CDR3 has 12 residues. In germline, CDR1 is SGDLS, CDR2 YYNGEE. CDR3 nucleotides: TGTGCCAGCAAAGAAATCACAGATACGCAGTATTTT. Its translation is CASKEITDTQYF.

CDR3 DNA sequence: TGTGCCAGCTCACCCGGGATTGGGGCCAACGTCCTGACTTTC. Translated, it gives CASSPGIGANVLTF. This chain links TRBV18 with TRBJ2-6, with D maybe TRBD2 (5 bases). Germline V CDR1 and CDR2: KGHSH, LQKENI. This CDR3 has 14 amino acids. The V end was cut by 3 bases, the J end by 3 bases, with 6 bases between.

This clonotype was observed once. The chain employs TRBV7-3 and TRBJ2-5, with 10 nucleotides matching TRBD2. The CDR3 is 15 amino acids. V shed 5 bases, J shed 4 bases, and the junction held 7 bases outside the gene matches. CDR1 and CDR2 from the germline V gene are SGHTA and FQGTGA. CDR3 coding DNA: TGTGCCAGCAGCCGAAGCGGGGGGGCAAGAGAGACCCAGTACTTC. This sequence encodes CASSRSGGARETQYF.

CDR3 sequence reads: CASSFGSGKISTDTQYF. The CDR3 bases are TGCGCCAGCAGCTTCGGTAGCGGAAAGATTAGCACAGATACGCAGTATTTT. The chain recombines TRBV5-1 with TRBJ2-3; D is perhaps TRBD2 (6 bases). V lost 2 bases and J 0 bases, leaving 16 bases between the germline ends. CDR3 size: 17 residues. CDR1 SGHRS and CDR2 YFSETQ come from the germline V gene.

The genes are TRBV25-1 and TRBJ1-4; weak D call: TRBD1 (5 bases). Trimming took off 2 bases at V and 8 bases at J, with 9 bases between the two ends. This CDR3 spans 13 amino acids. Germline V gene sequence: CDR1 MGHDK, CDR2 SYGVNS. CDR3 DNA sequence: TGTGCCAGCAGTGAACCAGGGAGGGAAAAACTGTTTTTT. This gives the protein CASSEPGREKLFF.

The J gene is TRBJ2-7, the V gene TRBV6-5; 9 nucleotides line up with TRBD1. V gave up 4 bases and J gave up 6 bases; unmatched junction bases: 22. The CDR3 consists of 19 residues. Germline V gene lookup returns CDR1 MNHEY and CDR2 SVGAGI. CDR3 sequence reads: CASSSGGGRGTGSIREQYF. The CDR3 nucleotides read TGTGCCAGCAGTTCAGGGGGAGGTAGGGGGACAGGGTCGATCCGCGAGCAGTACTTC.

V and J are TRBV12-3 or TRBV12-4 and TRBJ2-7, with no clear D. The length of the CDR3 is 16 residues. Deletions cut 1 base from V and 0 bases from J, with 13 bases between. In DNA, the CDR3 is TGTGCCAGCAGTTTAGTCCGGAGACTGAGCTCCTACGAGCAGTACTTC. The encoded protein is CASSLVRRLSSYEQYF.

The genes are TRBV7-2 and TRBJ2-7, with 7 bases aligning to TRBD1. Per the germline V gene, CDR1 is SGHTA and CDR2 is FQGNSA. CDR3 length: 16 residues. J lost 1 base, V lost 5 bases, and 11 bases had no gene match. CDR3: CASSLQVAQGSYEQYF. Written as DNA, the CDR3 is TGTGCCAGCAGCCTACAGGTCGCACAGGGGTCCTACGAGCAGTACTTC.

The chain employs TRBV9 and TRBJ2-5, with D unclear. The J call is in doubt because the DNA end fits TRBJ2-7 better. CDR3 length equals 14 residues. CDR1 is SGDLS and CDR2 is YYNGEE in the germline V gene. CDR3 protein: CASSGNNGRYEQYF. The DNA for the CDR3 is TGTGCCAGCAGCGGGAATAATGGGCGATACGAGCAGTACTTC.

The chain carries TRBV4-2 and TRBJ2-1; 8 positions agree with TRBD2. From germline, CDR1 is LGHNA and CDR2 YNFKEQ. The CDR3 contains 16 residues. The ends lost 6 bases at V and 1 base at J; junction bases unmatched: 8. The CDR3 protein is CASSRSGSPSYNEQFF. The CDR3 region has the DNA TGTGCCAGCAGTCGCAGCGGGAGTCCATCCTACAATGAGCAGTTCTTC.

The rearrangement joins TRBV5-1 to TRBJ2-5; the D gene could be TRBD1 or TRBD2 (5 bases each). Looked up from germline, CDR1 is SGHRS and CDR2 is YFSETQ. V was clipped by 3 bases and J by 5 bases, with 17 bases between them. The CDR3 sequence is 15 residues long. DNA of the CDR3: TGCGCCAGCAGCTCCCGGGACCCGGTGGGTGAGACCCAGTACTTC. Translated: CASSSRDPVGETQYF.

V is TRBV12-5 and J is TRBJ2-5; unclear D gene. This CDR3 spans 13 amino acids. In germline, CDR1 is LGHNT, CDR2 FRNRAP. Trimming left V 5 bases short and J 4 bases short, with 11 bases between. The CDR3 DNA reads TGTGCTAGTGGTCCCAACTTACTAGAGACCCAGTACTTC. Protein: CASGPNLLETQYF.

The V and J genes are TRBV9 and TRBJ2-1, with D perhaps assigned TRBD1 or TRBD2 (5 bases each). V was pared by 3 bases and J by 9 bases, with 13 bases between. Germline V lookup: CDR1 SGDLS, CDR2 YYNGEE. This CDR3 is 13 amino acids long. This chain's CDR3 is CASSEGPKLEQFF. The CDR3 region has the DNA TGTGCCAGCAGCGAGGGACCAAAACTTGAGCAGTTCTTC.

This chain uses TRBV5-1 with TRBJ2-3; weak D call: TRBD2 (5 bases). The CDR3 runs to 18 residues. Trimming removed 1 base from V and 2 bases from J, with 20 bases in between. CDR1 is SGHRS, CDR2 YFSETQ, per germline. CDR3 nucleotide sequence: TGCGCCAGCAGCTTGAGGCCGACTCTAGCCCACTCCACAGATACGCAGTATTTT. This codes for CASSLRPTLAHSTDTQYF.

The chain combines TRBV7-8 with TRBJ2-7; tentative D call: TRBD2 (5 bases). CDR3 length equals 16 residues. V was pared by 0 bases and J by 7 bases, with 19 bases between. Germline assignment: CDR1 SGHVS and CDR2 FQNEAQ. For the CDR3, the DNA is TGTGCCAGCAGCTTAGCTAGGACTTCCCCGAAGGGTGAGCAGTACTTC. Translated, it gives CASSLARTSPKGEQYF.

This sequence joins TRBV27 and TRBJ2-3, with TRBD2 as a possible D gene (5 bases). Trimming removed 4 bases from V and 6 bases from J, with 11 bases in between. CDR1 is MNHEY, CDR2 SMNVEV, per germline (reference sequence). The CDR3 runs 13 residues. The CDR3, as DNA: TGTGCCAGCAGTTCCCAGCGAGGGGATACGCAGTATTTT. This codes for CASSSQRGDTQYF.

This clonotype was seen a few times. The J gene is TRBJ1-2, the V gene TRBV4-1; 7 bases map to TRBD1. Trimming removed 0 bases from V and 8 bases from J; junction bases left unmatched: 12. This CDR3 is 16 amino acids long. Germline V gene sequence: CDR1 MGHRA, CDR2 YSYEKL. CDR3 coding DNA: TGCGCCAGCAGCCAAGAATCCGCACAGGGGCCGAGGGGCTACACCTTC. This sequence encodes CASSQESAQGPRGYTF.